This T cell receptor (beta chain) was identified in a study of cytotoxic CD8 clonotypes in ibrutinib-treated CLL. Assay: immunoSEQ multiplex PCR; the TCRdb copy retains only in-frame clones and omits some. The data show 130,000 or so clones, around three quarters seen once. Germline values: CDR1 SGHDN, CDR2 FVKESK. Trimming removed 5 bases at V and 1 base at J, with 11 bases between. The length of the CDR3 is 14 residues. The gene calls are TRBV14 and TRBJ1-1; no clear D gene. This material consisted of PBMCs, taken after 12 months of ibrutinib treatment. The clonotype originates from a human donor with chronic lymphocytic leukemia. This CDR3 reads CASSFDGRNTEAFF. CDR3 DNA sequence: TGTGCCAGCAGCTTCGACGGGAGGAACACTGAAGCTTTCTTT. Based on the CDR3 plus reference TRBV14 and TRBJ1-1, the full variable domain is EAGVTQFPSHSVIEKGQTVTLRCDPISGHDNLYWYRRVMGKEIKFLLHFVKESKQDESGMPNNRFLAERTGGTYSTLKVQPAELEDSGVYFCASSFDGRNTEAFFGQGTRLTVV.